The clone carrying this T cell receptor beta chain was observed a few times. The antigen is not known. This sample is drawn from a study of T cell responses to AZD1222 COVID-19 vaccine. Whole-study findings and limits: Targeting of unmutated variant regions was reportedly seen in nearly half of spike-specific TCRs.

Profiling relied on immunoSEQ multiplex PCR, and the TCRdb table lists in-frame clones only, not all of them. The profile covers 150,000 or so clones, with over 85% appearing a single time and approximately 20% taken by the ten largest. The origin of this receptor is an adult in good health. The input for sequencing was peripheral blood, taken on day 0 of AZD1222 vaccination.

Written as DNA, the CDR3 is TGTGCCTGGTCGAATAAGGGGGGGACTAGCGGGAGGGCTTACGAGCAGTACTTC. It codes for CAWSNKGGTSGRAYEQYF. The chain employs TRBV30 and TRBJ2-7; TRBD2 matches at 16 bases. V was pared by 5 bases and J by 4 bases, with 14 bases of the junction left unmatched. CDR1 GTSNPN and CDR2 SVGIG come from the germline V gene (reference sequence). CDR3 length: 18 amino acids. Full variable domain (rest looked up from reference TRBV30 and TRBJ2-7): SQTIHQWPATLVQPVGSPLSLECTVEGTSNPNLYWYRQAAGRGLQLLFYSVGIGQISSEVPQNLSASRPQDRQFILSSKKLLLSDSGFYLCAWSNKGGTSGRAYEQYFGPGTRLTVT.